These 17 T cell receptor beta chains were sequenced from one sample in a study of blood T cell repertoires in COVID-19. Some clones are missing from TCRdb's copy, which holds only in-frame ones; the method was immunoSEQ multiplex PCR. The sample lists 200,000 to 300,000 clones, more than 75% seen once, with more than 0.95% in the top ten. What was sequenced was peripheral blood. These receptors all come from a woman aged 40 to 50 who had recovered from COVID-19.

The sample holds one count of this clone. Here the CDR3 reads CATSRDSGRAFF. The CDR3 DNA sequence: TGTGCCACCAGCAGAGATTCAGGGCGGGCTTTCTTT. This chain connects TRBV15 to TRBJ1-1, with a tentative D call TRBD1 (5 bases). The CDR3 is 12 amino acids. Between the trimmed V and J ends, which lost 0 bases and 11 bases, there was a span of 10 bases. Germline V gene data show CDR1 as LNHNV and CDR2 as YYDKDF (reference sequence).

The chain joins TRBV7-6 to TRBJ2-2, with D tentatively TRBD1 (5 bases). This CDR3 contains 16 residues. Germline-derived CDR1 and CDR2 are SGHVS and FNYEAQ. V lost 1 base and J lost 1, with 10 bases in between. The CDR3 nucleotides read TGTGCCAGCAGCTTAGGGGGCCCCGGGAACACCGGGGAGCTGTTTTTT. Amino acid sequence: CASSLGGPGNTGELFF.

The V call is TRBV7-8, the J call TRBJ2-1, with 8 bases fitting TRBD2. CDR3 length: 16 residues. Germline trimming cut 5 bases from V and 8 bases from J; bases unmatched to any gene: 14. From germline, CDR1 is SGHVS and CDR2 FQNEAQ. The CDR3 loop reads CASSPRVAGWADEQFF. The CDR3 DNA reads as TGTGCCAGCAGCCCCCGGGTAGCGGGATGGGCGGATGAGCAGTTCTTC.

The chain is built from TRBV15 and TRBJ2-1, with 9 bases that match TRBD2. Losses at the gene ends were 1 base for V and 10 bases for J; bases not matched to a gene: 8. CDR1 is LNHNV, CDR2 YYDKDF, per germline (reference sequence). This CDR3 spans 15 amino acids. CDR3 loop: CATSRVWLAGTEQFF. In DNA form, the CDR3 reads TGTGCCACCAGCAGAGTCTGGCTAGCGGGGACCGAGCAGTTCTTC. The full variable domain, its missing parts supplied by reference TRBV15 and TRBJ2-1, is DAMVIQNPRYQVTQFGKPVTLSCSQTLNHNVMYWYQQKSSQAPKLLFHYYDKDFNNEADTPDNFQSRRPNTSFCFLDIRSPGLGDTAMYLCATSRVWLAGTEQFFGPGTRLTVL.

This clone has just one count. The CDR3 region is CASNLIAGGSTGELFF. CDR3 bases: TGTGCCAGCAACCTTATAGCGGGAGGGTCCACCGGGGAGCTGTTTTTT. This chain joins TRBV9 and TRBJ2-2; 11 nucleotides match TRBD2. The germline CDR1 and CDR2 sequences are SGDLS and YYNGEE. V shed 6 bases, J shed 4 bases, and the junction held 8 bases outside the gene matches. The CDR3 covers 16 residues. Full variable domain (remainder filled in from reference TRBV9 and TRBJ2-2): DSGVTQTPKHLITATGQRVTLRCSPRSGDLSVYWYQQSLDQGLQFLIQYYNGEERAKGNILERFSAQQFPDLHSELNLSSLELGDSALYFCASNLIAGGSTGELFFGEGSRLTVL.

The chain uses TRBV30 and TRBJ2-1, with D possibly being TRBD2 (7 bases). Trimming left V 0 bases short and J 13 bases short, with 16 bases between. The germline CDR1 and CDR2 sequences are GTSNPN and SVGIG (reference sequence). This CDR3 spans 13 amino acids. The CDR3 loop reads CAWSVGGTTDQFF. Here the CDR3 DNA reads TGTGCCTGGAGTGTAGGGGGGACTACCGATCAGTTCTTC.

V gene TRBV29-1 combines with J gene TRBJ1-2; the match to TRBD1 covers 10 bases. Germline assignment: CDR1 SQVTM and CDR2 ANQGSEA. V lost 3 bases and J lost 14; bases outside the gene matches: 12. The CDR3 has 13 residues. Here the CDR3 reads CSVDRTGGIGVTF. The CDR3 DNA reads as TGCAGCGTTGACAGGACAGGGGGGATTGGGGTGACCTTC.

This clone has a single count. The V and J genes are TRBV18 and TRBJ1-2; TRBD1 aligns across 7 bases. CDR1 is KGHSH, CDR2 LQKENI, per germline. The CDR3 totals 15 residues. V trimming: 3 bases; J trimming: 6 bases; junction bases outside the gene matches: 10. In DNA form, the CDR3 reads TGTGCCAGCTCACCCGACCTCAGGGGGAAGGATGGCTACACCTTC. Encoded protein: CASSPDLRGKDGYTF. The entire variable domain, with the rest obtained from reference TRBV18 and TRBJ1-2, is as follows: NAGVMQNPRHLVRRRGQEARLRCSPMKGHSHVYWYRQLPEEGLKFMVYLQKENIIDESGMPKERFSAEFPKEGPSILRIQQVVRGDSAAYFCASSPDLRGKDGYTFGSGTRLTVV.

The V gene is TRBV7-2, the J gene TRBJ2-3, with D tentatively TRBD1 (5 bases). V was cut by 5 bases and J by 2 bases, with 11 bases left in between. CDR3 size: 14 residues. Germline V gene lookup returns CDR1 SGHTA and CDR2 FQGNSA. CDR3 sequence reads: CASSPRTPTDTQYF. Here the CDR3 DNA reads TGTGCCAGCAGCCCGAGGACACCCACAGATACGCAGTATTTT.

This clone appeared once. The chain recombines TRBV24-1 with TRBJ2-2; a weak D match, TRBD1 (6 bases). The CDR3 is 19 amino acids. Germline lookup yields CDR1 KGHDR and CDR2 SFDVKD. V was pared by 3 bases and J by 6 bases, with 25 bases between. The CDR3 bases are TGTGCCACCAGTGATCCACCCGGGACACAAGGGGTCATCTCCGGGGAGCTGTTTTTT. It codes for CATSDPPGTQGVISGELFF.

This clone was picked up many times. J is TRBJ1-5 and V is TRBV6-6; the D gene is possibly TRBD1 (6 bases). CDR3 length: 14 amino acids. Between the trimmed V and J ends, which lost 7 bases and 2 bases, there was a span of 12 bases. Germline V gives CDR1 MNHNY, CDR2 SVGAGI (reference sequence). CDR3 DNA sequence: TGTGCCAGCACCACAGGGTTGGGCAATCAGCCCCAGCATTTT. It specifies CASTTGLGNQPQHF.

Here the CDR3 reads CATASGPSSYNEQFF. The CDR3 region has the DNA TGTGCCACAGCTAGCGGGCCGAGCTCCTACAATGAGCAGTTCTTC. J is TRBJ2-1 and V is TRBV19; 8 positions agree with TRBD2. J gave up 0 bases and V 10 bases, and 8 bases lay outside the gene matches. Germline CDR1 LNHDA, CDR2 SQIVND (reference sequence). This CDR3 contains 15 residues.

The chain uses TRBV27 and TRBJ1-2, with TRBD1 identical over 7 bases. Germline lookup yields CDR1 MNHEY and CDR2 SMNVEV (reference sequence). This CDR3 is 15 amino acids long. The junction had 6 bases not matched to a gene; V was cut back by 0 bases and J by 5 bases. CDR3 sequence reads: CASSLSIPQGYGYTF. The CDR3 DNA reads TGTGCCAGCAGTTTATCGATCCCACAGGGGTATGGCTACACCTTC.

This chain connects TRBV12-3 or TRBV12-4 to TRBJ1-1; unclear D gene. This CDR3 spans 13 amino acids. V was shortened by 1 base and J by 7 bases, with 10 bases between the two germline ends. The CDR3 here is CASSLVPSGEAFF. The CDR3 region has the DNA TGTGCCAGCAGTTTAGTCCCGAGCGGTGAAGCTTTCTTT.

This clone was found once. J is TRBJ1-2 and V is TRBV2; 9 bases agree with TRBD1. CDR1 is SNHLY, CDR2 FYNNEI, per germline. CDR3 length: 15 amino acids. The V gene end was trimmed by 6 bases and the J gene end by 8 bases; junction bases not matched to a gene: 13. The CDR3, as DNA: TGTGCCAGCAGAGCATCCGGGACAGGGAAGGGAGGCTACACCTTC. It specifies CASRASGTGKGGYTF.

The genes are TRBV28 and TRBJ2-3, with TRBD2 matching 8 bases. CDR1 is MDHEN, CDR2 SYDVKM, per germline. The CDR3 runs to 14 residues. The J segment lost 4 bases and the V segment lost 6 bases, leaving 6 bases of the junction unmatched. Here the CDR3 reads CASRLGTSADTQYF. CDR3 DNA sequence: TGTGCCAGCAGGCTGGGGACTAGTGCAGATACGCAGTATTTT.

The rearrangement uses TRBV2 and TRBJ2-7; TRBD2 aligns across 13 bases. Germline CDR1 reads SNHLY; CDR2 reads FYNNEI. CDR3 length: 13 amino acids. V was clipped by 7 bases and J by 5 bases; unmatched bases: 2. The CDR3 DNA reads as TGTGCCAGCACCGGGACTAGCGGGAACGAGCAGTACTTC. Residues: CASTGTSGNEQYF.